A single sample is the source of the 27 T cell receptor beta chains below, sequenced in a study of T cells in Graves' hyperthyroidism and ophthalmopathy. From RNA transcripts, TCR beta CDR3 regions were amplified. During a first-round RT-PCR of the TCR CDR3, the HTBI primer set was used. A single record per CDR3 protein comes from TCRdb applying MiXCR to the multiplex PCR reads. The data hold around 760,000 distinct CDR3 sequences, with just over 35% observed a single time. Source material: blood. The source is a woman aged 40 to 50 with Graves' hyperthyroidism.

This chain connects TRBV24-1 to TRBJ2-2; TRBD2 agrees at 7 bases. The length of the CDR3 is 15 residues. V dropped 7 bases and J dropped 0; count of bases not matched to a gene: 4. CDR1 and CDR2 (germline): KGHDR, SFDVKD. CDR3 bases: TGTGCCACCAGCGGGGGGTATTCGAACACCGGGGAGCTGTTTTTT. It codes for CATSGGYSNTGELFF.

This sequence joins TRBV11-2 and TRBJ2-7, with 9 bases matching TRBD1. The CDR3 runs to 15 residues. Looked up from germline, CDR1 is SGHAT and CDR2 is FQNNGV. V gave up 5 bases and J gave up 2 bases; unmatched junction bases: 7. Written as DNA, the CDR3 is TGTGCCAGCAGCCGAAATGACAGGGGGACCTACGAGCAGTACTTC. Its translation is CASSRNDRGTYEQYF.

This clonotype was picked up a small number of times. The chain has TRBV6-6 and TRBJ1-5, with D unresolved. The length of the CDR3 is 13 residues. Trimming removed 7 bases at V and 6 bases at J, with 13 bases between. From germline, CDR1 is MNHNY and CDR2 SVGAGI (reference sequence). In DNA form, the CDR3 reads TGTGCCAGCACCCTGTCCGTCGTTCAGCCCCAGCATTTT. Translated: CASTLSVVQPQHF.

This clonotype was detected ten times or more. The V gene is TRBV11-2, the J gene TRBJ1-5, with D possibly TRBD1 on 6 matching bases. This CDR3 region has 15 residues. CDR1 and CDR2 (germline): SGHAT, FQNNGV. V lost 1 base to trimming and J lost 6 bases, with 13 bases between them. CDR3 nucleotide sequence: TGTGCCAGCAGCTTAGCGGCAGGGGAAGGTCAGCCCCAGCATTTT. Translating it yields CASSLAAGEGQPQHF.

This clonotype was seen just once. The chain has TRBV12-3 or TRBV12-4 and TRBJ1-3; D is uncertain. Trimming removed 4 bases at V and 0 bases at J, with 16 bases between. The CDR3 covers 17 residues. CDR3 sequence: CASSYSSRLRSGNTIYF. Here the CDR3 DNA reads TGTGCCAGCAGTTACTCGAGCAGGCTCCGCTCTGGAAACACCATATATTTT.

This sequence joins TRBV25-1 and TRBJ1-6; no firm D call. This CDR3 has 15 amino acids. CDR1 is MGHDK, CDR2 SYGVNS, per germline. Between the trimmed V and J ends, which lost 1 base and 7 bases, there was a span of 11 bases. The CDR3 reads CASSESFISNSPLHF. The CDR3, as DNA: TGTGCCAGCAGTGAATCTTTCATCTCCAATTCACCCCTCCACTTT.

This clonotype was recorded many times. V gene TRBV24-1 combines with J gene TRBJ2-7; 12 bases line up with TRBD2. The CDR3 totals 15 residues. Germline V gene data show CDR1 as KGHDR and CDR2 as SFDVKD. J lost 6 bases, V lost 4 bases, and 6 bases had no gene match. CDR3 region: CATSDTSGRFGEQYF. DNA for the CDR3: TGTGCCACCAGTGACACTAGCGGGAGGTTCGGCGAGCAGTACTTC.

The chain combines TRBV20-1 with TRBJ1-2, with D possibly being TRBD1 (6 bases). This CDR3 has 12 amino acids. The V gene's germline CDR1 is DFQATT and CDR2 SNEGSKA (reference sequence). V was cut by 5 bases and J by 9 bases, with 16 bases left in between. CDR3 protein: CSAARQAGSYTF. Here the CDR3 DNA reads TGCAGTGCTGCTAGACAGGCCGGGAGCTACACCTTC.

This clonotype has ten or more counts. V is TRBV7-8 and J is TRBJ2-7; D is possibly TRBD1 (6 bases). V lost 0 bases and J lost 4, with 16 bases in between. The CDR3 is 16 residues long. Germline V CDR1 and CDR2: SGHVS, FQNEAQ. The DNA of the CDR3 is TGTGCCAGCAGCTTAGCGCTGGGGCAGGGGCTGTACGAGCAGTACTTC. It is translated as CASSLALGQGLYEQYF.

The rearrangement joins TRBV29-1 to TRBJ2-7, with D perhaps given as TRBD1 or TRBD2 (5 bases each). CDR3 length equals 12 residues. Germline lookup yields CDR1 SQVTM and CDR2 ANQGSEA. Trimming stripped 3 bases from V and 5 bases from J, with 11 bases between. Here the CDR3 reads CSVDDGAHEQYF. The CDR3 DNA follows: TGCAGCGTTGACGACGGGGCCCACGAGCAGTACTTC.

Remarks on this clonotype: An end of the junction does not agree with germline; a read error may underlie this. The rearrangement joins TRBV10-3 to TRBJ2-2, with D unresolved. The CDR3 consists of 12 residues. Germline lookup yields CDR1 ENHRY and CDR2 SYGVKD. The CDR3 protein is CAISPGVNEQFF. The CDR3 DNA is TGTGCCATCAGTCCGGGCGTCAATGAGCAGTTTTTT.

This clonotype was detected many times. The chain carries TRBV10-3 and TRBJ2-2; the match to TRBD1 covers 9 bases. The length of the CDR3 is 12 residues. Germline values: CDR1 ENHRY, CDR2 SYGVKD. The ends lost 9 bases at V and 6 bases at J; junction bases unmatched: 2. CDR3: CAIRTGAGELFF. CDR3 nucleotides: TGTGCCATAAGGACAGGGGCCGGGGAGCTGTTTTTT.

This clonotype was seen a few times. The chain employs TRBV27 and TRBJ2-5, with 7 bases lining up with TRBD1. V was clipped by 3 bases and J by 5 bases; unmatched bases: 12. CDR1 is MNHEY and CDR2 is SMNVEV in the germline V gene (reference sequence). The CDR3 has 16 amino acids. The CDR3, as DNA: TGTGCCAGCAGTTTCGGATGGACAGGCATGTGGGAGACCCAGTACTTC. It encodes CASSFGWTGMWETQYF.

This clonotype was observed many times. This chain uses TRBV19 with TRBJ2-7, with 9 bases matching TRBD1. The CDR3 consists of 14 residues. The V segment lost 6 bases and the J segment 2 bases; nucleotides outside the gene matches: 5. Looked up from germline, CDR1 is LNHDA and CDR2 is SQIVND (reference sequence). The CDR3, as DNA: TGTGCCAGTAGCCGGGACAGGGATACCTACGAGCAGTACTTC. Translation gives CASSRDRDTYEQYF.

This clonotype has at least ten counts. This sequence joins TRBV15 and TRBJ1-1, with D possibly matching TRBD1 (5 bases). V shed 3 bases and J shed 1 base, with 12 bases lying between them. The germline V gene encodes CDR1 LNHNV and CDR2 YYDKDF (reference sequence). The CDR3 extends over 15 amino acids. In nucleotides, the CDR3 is TGTGCCACCAGCAGCCAGGGACCGCCGAACACTGAAGCTTTCTTT. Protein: CATSSQGPPNTEAFF.

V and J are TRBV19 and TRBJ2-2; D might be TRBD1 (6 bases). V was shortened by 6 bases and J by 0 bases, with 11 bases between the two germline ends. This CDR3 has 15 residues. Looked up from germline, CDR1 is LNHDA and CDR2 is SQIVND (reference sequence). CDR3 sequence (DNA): TGTGCCAGTAGCATACCAGGGGCGAACACCGGGGAGCTGTTTTTT. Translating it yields CASSIPGANTGELFF.

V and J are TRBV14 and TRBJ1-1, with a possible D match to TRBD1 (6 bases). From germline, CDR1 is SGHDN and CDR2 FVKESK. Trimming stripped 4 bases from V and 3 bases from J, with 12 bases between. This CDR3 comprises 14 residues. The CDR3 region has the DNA TGTGCCAGCAGCCCAGAACAGGGCTACACTGAAGCTTTCTTT. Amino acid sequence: CASSPEQGYTEAFF.

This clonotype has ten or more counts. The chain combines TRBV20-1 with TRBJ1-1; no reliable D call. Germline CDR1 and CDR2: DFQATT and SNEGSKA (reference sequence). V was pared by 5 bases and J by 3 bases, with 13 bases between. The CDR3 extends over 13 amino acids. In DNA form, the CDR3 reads TGCAGTGCTGCTCACAGTTTTGACACTGAAGCTTTCTTT. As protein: CSAAHSFDTEAFF.

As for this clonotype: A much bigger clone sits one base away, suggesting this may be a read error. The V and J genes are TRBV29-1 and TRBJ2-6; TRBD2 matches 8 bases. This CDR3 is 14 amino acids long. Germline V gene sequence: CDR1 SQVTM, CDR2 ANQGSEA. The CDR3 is CSVEERAGASVLTF. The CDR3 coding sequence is TGCAGCGTTGAAGAGAGAGCGGGGGCCAGCGTCCTGACTTTC.

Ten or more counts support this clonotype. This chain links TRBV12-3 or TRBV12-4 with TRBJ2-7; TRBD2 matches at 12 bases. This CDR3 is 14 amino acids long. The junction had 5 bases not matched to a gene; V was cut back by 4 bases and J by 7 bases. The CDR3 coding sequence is TGTGCCAGCAGTTCTGCACTAGCGGGAGGAGAGCAGTACTTC. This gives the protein CASSSALAGGEQYF.

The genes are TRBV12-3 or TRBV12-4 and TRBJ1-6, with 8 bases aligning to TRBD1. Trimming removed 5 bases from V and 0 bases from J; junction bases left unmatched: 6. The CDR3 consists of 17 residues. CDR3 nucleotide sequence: TGTGCCAGCAGTCCCCAAACAGGGGGCTCCTATAATTCACCCCTCCACTTT. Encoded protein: CASSPQTGGSYNSPLHF.

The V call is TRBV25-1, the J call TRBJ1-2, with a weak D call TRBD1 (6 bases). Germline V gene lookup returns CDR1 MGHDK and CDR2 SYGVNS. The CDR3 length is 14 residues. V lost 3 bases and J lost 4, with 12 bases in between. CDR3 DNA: TGTGCCAGCAGTGATTACAGGGCGGGCTATGGCTACACCTTC. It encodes CASSDYRAGYGYTF.

The CDR3 coding sequence is TGTGCCAGCACTCCGGGATCCTACGAGCAGTACTTC. Protein product: CASTPGSYEQYF. The chain links TRBV2 to TRBJ2-7; maybe TRBD2 (5 bases). The CDR3 has 12 amino acids. The germline V gene has CDR1 SNHLY and CDR2 FYNNEI. Deletions cut 7 bases from V and 1 base from J, with 8 bases between.

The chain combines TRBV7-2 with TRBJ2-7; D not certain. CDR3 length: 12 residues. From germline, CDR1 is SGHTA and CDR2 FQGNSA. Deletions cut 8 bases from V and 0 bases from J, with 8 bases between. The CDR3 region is CASGSNSYEQYF. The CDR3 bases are TGTGCCAGCGGCTCCAACTCCTACGAGCAGTACTTC.

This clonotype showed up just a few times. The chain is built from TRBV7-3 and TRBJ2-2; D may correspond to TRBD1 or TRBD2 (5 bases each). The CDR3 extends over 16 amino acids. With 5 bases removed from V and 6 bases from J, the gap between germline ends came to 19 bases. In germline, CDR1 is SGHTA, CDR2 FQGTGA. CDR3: CASSTLQGLGAGELFF. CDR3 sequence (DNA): TGTGCCAGCAGCACCCTCCAGGGTTTGGGGGCCGGGGAGCTGTTTTTT.

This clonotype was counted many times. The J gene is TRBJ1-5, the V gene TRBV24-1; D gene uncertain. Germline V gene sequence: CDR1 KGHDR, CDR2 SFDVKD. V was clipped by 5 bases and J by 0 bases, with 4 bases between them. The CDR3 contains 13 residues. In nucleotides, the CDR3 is TGTGCCACCAGTGTAGGTAGCAATCAGCCCCAGCATTTT. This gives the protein CATSVGSNQPQHF.

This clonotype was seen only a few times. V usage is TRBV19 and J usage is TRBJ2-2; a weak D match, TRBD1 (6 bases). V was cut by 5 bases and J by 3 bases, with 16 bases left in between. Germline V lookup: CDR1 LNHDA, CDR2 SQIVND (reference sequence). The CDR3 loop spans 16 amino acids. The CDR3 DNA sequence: TGTGCCAGTAGTCCACAGGGAAGAATGGACACCGGGGAGCTGTTTTTT. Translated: CASSPQGRMDTGELFF.